Listed below are T cell receptor beta chains from one sample, sequenced in a study of blood T cell repertoires in COVID-19. TCRdb's table, derived via immunoSEQ multiplex PCR, lists solely in-frame clones and lacks some. The sample has roughly 240,000 clones; approximately 84% are singletons. The material sequenced was peripheral blood. These receptors were collected from a woman aged 30 to 39 who had recovered from COVID-19. Each CDR3 is given with its conserved first and last residue. A D gene is named only where the DNA matches it firmly. Only part of the rows carry a size: once, few, many, or a class if the clone is expanded.

v_gene	abundance	d_gene	j_gene	CDR3nt	CDR3aa
TRBV2	.	.	TRBJ1-5	TGTGCCAGCAGTGATCTGCAGGGGAGCAATCAGCCCCAGCATTTT	CASSDLQGSNQPQHF
TRBV6-4	few	TRBD1	TRBJ2-3	TGTGCCAGCAGCCGGGACAGTGGAGCGGGCACAGATACGCAGTATTTT	CASSRDSGAGTDTQYF
TRBV9	.	.	TRBJ1-1	TGTGCCAGCAGCGTAACGGGGAACACTGAAGCTTTCTTT	CASSVTGNTEAFF
TRBV9	.	.	TRBJ1-5	TGTGCCAGCAGCTCAGGACAGAATCAGCCCCAGCATTTT	CASSSGQNQPQHF
TRBV5-4	.	TRBD1	TRBJ1-1	TGTGCCAGCAGCCTCCGGACAGGGGGCTACACTGAAGCTTTCTTT	CASSLRTGGYTEAFF
TRBV19	.	.	TRBJ2-3	TGTGCCAGTAGTATTAGAGACAGCTCCACAGATACGCAGTATTTT	CASSIRDSSTDTQYF
TRBV4-3	.	TRBD1	TRBJ2-7	TGCGCCAGCAGCCAAGATTGGACAGGGTTTAACGAGCAGTACTTC	CASSQDWTGFNEQYF
TRBV19	once	.	TRBJ1-5	TGTGCCAGTAGTCCCCGGGGGGGAAACAATCAGCCCCAGCATTTT	CASSPRGGNNQPQHF
TRBV19	.	TRBD1	TRBJ2-1	TGTGCCAGTGGGTCCCGGGACAGGGCTTTAAGCTCCTACAATGAGCAGTTCTTC	CASGSRDRALSSYNEQFF
TRBV10-3	.	.	TRBJ1-1	TGTGCCATCAGTGATGGGACACCCGGCCTGAACACTGAAGCTTTCTTT	CAISDGTPGLNTEAFF
TRBV10-2	.	TRBD1	TRBJ2-7	TGCGCCAGCGGACGCACGGGACAGGGATTGCGGAGTGAGTACGAGCAGTACTTC	CASGRTGQGLRSEYEQYF
TRBV19	.	TRBD1	TRBJ2-2	TGTGCCAGTGAGGGGGGACAGGGGCTTAGCACCGGGGAGCTGTTTTTT	CASEGGQGLSTGELFF
TRBV2	.	TRBD2	TRBJ2-7	TGTGCCAGCACCAAGGGACTAGCGGTGAATTACGAGCAGTACTTC	CASTKGLAVNYEQYF
TRBV29-1	once	.	TRBJ1-2	TGCAGCGTTTTCACCGGAGCCGGGGATGGCTACACCTTC	CSVFTGAGDGYTF
TRBV7-6	once	.	TRBJ1-2	TGTGCCAGCAGCCCTTGGGTGGGGGCGCTTAGTGGCTACACCTTC	CASSPWVGALSGYTF
TRBV7-9	.	.	TRBJ2-1	TGTGCCAGCAGCGTTGACACAAAGATAAACAATGAGCAGTTCTTC	CASSVDTKINNEQFF
TRBV2	.	TRBD1	TRBJ2-1	TGTGCCGGATACCCCGGGACAGCAAATGAGCAGTTCTTC	CAGYPGTANEQFF
TRBV12-3/TRBV12-4	.	.	TRBJ1-2	TGTGCCAGCAGCTACCGATCGTCCTATGGCTACACCTTC	CASSYRSSYGYTF
TRBV3-1/TRBV3-2	.	.	TRBJ1-1	TGTGCCAGCACCCCAGGCCCCGGTCAGTCCAAGAACACTGAAGCTTTCTTT	CASTPGPGQSKNTEAFF
TRBV5-4	.	TRBD1	TRBJ1-4	TGTGCCAGCAGCCGAGGTCAGGGGGTGGATGAAAAACTGTTTTTT	CASSRGQGVDEKLFF
TRBV5-1	.	TRBD1	TRBJ2-1	TGCGCCAGCAGCGGACAGGGGGCGGCCTACAATGAGCAGTTCTTC	CASSGQGAAYNEQFF
TRBV10-3	.	.	TRBJ1-2	TGTGCCATCAGTGAGTCTCGGGACTATGGCTACACCTTC	CAISESRDYGYTF
TRBV5-5	.	TRBD1	TRBJ2-5	TGTGCCAGCAGCTCAATTTCCGGGACAGGGGGAGAGACCCAGTACTTC	CASSSISGTGGETQYF
TRBV4-1	.	TRBD1	TRBJ2-1	TGCGCCAGCAGCCCCGGGACAGGGGTTTTCGATGAGCAGTTCTTC	CASSPGTGVFDEQFF
TRBV27	.	.	TRBJ2-5	TGTGCCAGCAGTCGGAGAGGGACCCAGTACTTC	CASSRRGTQYF
TRBV30	.	.	TRBJ1-1	TGTGCCTGGAGTGGATCCACAGGGAACACTGAAGCTTTCTTT	CAWSGSTGNTEAFF
TRBV2	.	TRBD2	TRBJ2-7	TGTGCCAGCAGTGAAGCAGGGCGGGGGGGCCCTAGGGCCTACGAGCAGTACTTC	CASSEAGRGGPRAYEQYF
TRBV19	.	TRBD1	TRBJ1-5	TGTGCCAGTAGTGTCGGACAGGCTCTCAATCAGCCCCAGCATTTT	CASSVGQALNQPQHF
TRBV19	few	.	TRBJ1-4	TGTGCCAGTAGAGCCACAGATTCCAATGAAAAACTGTTTTTT	CASRATDSNEKLFF
TRBV29-1	.	.	TRBJ1-4	TGCAGCGTTCCGGCGACAGTAGGGAATGAAAAACTGTTTTTT	CSVPATVGNEKLFF
TRBV30	.	.	TRBJ2-7	TGTGCCTGGAGTGGGTCGCGGGTTTACGAGCAGTACTTC	CAWSGSRVYEQYF
TRBV19	few	TRBD1	TRBJ2-1	TGTGCCAGTAGTAGGACAGGGGAAGCATACAATGAGCAGTTCTTC	CASSRTGEAYNEQFF